This T cell receptor beta chain was sequenced in a study of cytomegalovirus exposure and HLA in healthy donors. Overall study: Earlier sequencing of about 179 million T cells yielded fewer than 140 million unique TCR beta sequences.

CDR3 length: 15 residues. The germline V and J ends were trimmed by 2 bases and 4 bases, with 14 bases remaining between them. Germline V gene data show CDR1 as MNHEY and CDR2 as SMNVEV (reference sequence). The PCR had 60 Vbeta and 13 Jbeta primers. The assay was immunoSEQ multiplex PCR, and TCRdb's table has in-frame clones only and misses some. The sample records about 200,000 clones, roughly 85% being singletons. The sample was PBMCs. V and J are TRBV27 and TRBJ1-2, with D tentatively TRBD1 (5 bases). This TCR was recovered from a woman under 30 in good health and CMV-seronegative. This CDR3 is CASSLGQGKSYGYTF. The DNA for the CDR3 is TGTGCCAGCAGTTTAGGGCAGGGAAAAAGCTATGGCTACACCTTC.